The T cell receptor beta chain described here comes from a study of cytomegalovirus exposure and HLA in healthy donors. Looked up from germline, CDR1 is LNHDA and CDR2 is SQIVND (reference sequence). Trimming left V 5 bases short and J 3 bases short, with 14 bases between. CDR3 length equals 14 residues. A note on this clone: Its target is not known.

Nominally healthy donors were sampled, though unrecorded immune exposures were likely. General study points: It emerged from a later analysis that several of the most significant clusters appeared to be linked to common viral pathogens. Reported performance of the classifier showed diagnosis of cytomegalovirus status with high specificity and sensitivity.

Primers included in the PCR were 60 Vbeta and 13 Jbeta primers. Original data processing: Approximately 80 million unique TCR beta chains, roughly 11 million of them shared, were counted by a later analysis. Profiled with immunoSEQ multiplex PCR; TCRdb holds only in-frame clones, not every one. V and J calls plus clone size are reproduced from that table; the DNA served to infer D and trimming. The sample has about 55,000 clones; approximately 80% are singletons. The specimen was PBMCs. The chain couples TRBV19 to TRBJ2-7, with a tentative D call TRBD2 (6 bases). The receptor was derived from a female donor in good health and CMV-seronegative. CDR3 bases: TGTGCCAGTAGTCACCCGGGACTCGTCTACGAGCAGTACTTC. Amino acids: CASSHPGLVYEQYF.